The 2 T cell receptor beta chains reported below all come from one sample, sequenced in a study of blood T cell repertoires in COVID-19. TCRdb's copy holds only in-frame clones and misses some; the assay was immunoSEQ multiplex PCR. The table includes about 260,000 clones, less than 90% detected once. Sequenced input: peripheral blood. Receptor source: a woman in her thirties or forties who had recovered from COVID-19.

V is TRBV5-1 and J is TRBJ2-4; 7 bases fit TRBD2. The CDR3 loop spans 16 amino acids. Germline V gene sequence: CDR1 SGHRS, CDR2 YFSETQ. Germline trimming cut 0 bases from V and 4 bases from J; bases unmatched to any gene: 7. The CDR3: CASSLDPSGGKNIQYF. CDR3 nucleotide sequence: TGCGCCAGCAGCTTGGATCCTAGCGGCGGAAAAAACATTCAGTACTTC.

This clone was recorded once. The gene calls are TRBV7-9 and TRBJ2-3; D ambiguous. CDR1 is SEHNR, CDR2 FQNEAQ, per germline (reference sequence). This CDR3 is built from 14 residues. V was pared by 5 bases and J by 5 bases, with 14 bases between. The CDR3 bases are TGTGCCAGCAGCACCCTCGCCCCCAGAGATACGCAGTATTTT. It specifies CASSTLAPRDTQYF.